Detailed here is one T cell receptor beta chain. The antigen is undetermined. Germline V gene data show CDR1 as MNHNY and CDR2 as SVGAGI (reference sequence). CDR3 size: 12 residues. J gave up 16 bases and V 10 bases, and 13 bases lay outside the gene matches. Sequencing was performed with immunoSEQ multiplex PCR; in TCRdb, only in-frame clones are kept and a portion is missing. The repertoire consists of some 50,000 clones, with approximately 82% occurring once and the leading ten covering 2.6%. These data originate in a study of OX40 agonist ivuxolimab in advanced cancers. The study's findings and limits: Expanded peripheral T cells had an undetermined antigen specificity. In the 0.1 to 3.0 mg/kg range, CD4+ and CD8+ blood T cells had expanded clonally by week 6.

The TCR was taken from an adult with an advanced solid tumor such as melanoma, head and neck, liver or kidney cancer. The V gene is TRBV6-6, the J gene TRBJ2-4; the match to TRBD2 covers 10 bases. The specimen was CD4+ or CD8+ T cells sorted from blood, collected in a trial of the OX40 agonist ivuxolimab. CDR3 protein: CATTPSGGFRYF. The DNA for the CDR3 is TGTGCCACGACGCCTAGCGGGGGTTTTCGATACTTC.